Each of the 7 T cell receptor beta chains below was sequenced from the same sample in a study of T cells in Graves' hyperthyroidism and ophthalmopathy. Amplified TCR beta CDR3 regions came from RNA transcripts. HTBI primers drove first-round RT-PCR of the TCR CDR3. Using its own MiXCR run on the multiplex PCR reads, TCRdb lists one record per CDR3 protein. The table records about 500,000 distinct CDR3 sequences, roughly 15% of them present only once. Input material: blood. The source of these receptors is a woman in her thirties with Graves' ophthalmopathy.

This clonotype was seen many times. The rearrangement links TRBV10-3 to TRBJ1-5, with TRBD1 matching over 7 bases. In germline, CDR1 is ENHRY, CDR2 SYGVKD. With 4 bases clipped from V and 2 bases from J, the junction kept 2 bases outside the gene matches. This CDR3 contains 14 residues. The CDR3 spells CAISGQGGNQPQHF. The CDR3 nucleotides read TGTGCCATCAGTGGACAGGGTGGCAATCAGCCCCAGCATTTT.

This clonotype was detected ten times or more. V gene TRBV28 combines with J gene TRBJ1-5; no definite D call. The CDR3 extends over 14 amino acids. Per germline, CDR1 MDHEN and CDR2 SYDVKM. V was cut by 1 base and J by 0 bases, with 4 bases left in between. As DNA, the CDR3 is TGTGCCAGCAGTTTATTTCCTAGCAATCAGCCCCAGCATTTT. Translating gives CASSLFPSNQPQHF.

The gene calls are TRBV20-1 and TRBJ2-7, with 10 bases fitting TRBD2. CDR1 is DFQATT and CDR2 is SNEGSKA in the germline V gene (reference sequence). There are 14 residues in the CDR3. The ends lost 5 bases at V and 0 bases at J; junction bases unmatched: 4. CDR3 residues: CSAEPSGSSYEQYF. CDR3 coding DNA: TGCAGTGCTGAGCCTAGCGGGAGCTCCTACGAGCAGTACTTC.

The chain has TRBV20-1 and TRBJ2-7; no clear D. Germline V gives CDR1 DFQATT, CDR2 SNEGSKA (reference sequence). Trimming stripped 3 bases from V and 0 bases from J, with 9 bases between. The CDR3 sequence is 13 residues long. CDR3 nucleotides: TGCAGTGCTAGTAGGGTCAGCTCCTACGAGCAGTACTTC. This gives the protein CSASRVSSYEQYF.

In its sample, this clonotype was seen a few times. This rearrangement joins TRBV9 to TRBJ2-3; perhaps TRBD2 as D (7 bases). The CDR3 has 18 amino acids. The germline V and J ends were trimmed by 0 bases and 6 bases, with 23 bases remaining between them. The germline V gene encodes CDR1 SGDLS and CDR2 YYNGEE. The CDR3 loop is CASSVDPLRGGLLDTQYF. Written as DNA, the CDR3 is TGTGCCAGCAGCGTAGATCCACTTAGGGGGGGCCTTCTTGATACGCAGTATTTT.

The gene calls are TRBV19 and TRBJ2-1; unclear D gene. This CDR3 has 17 residues. Germline CDR1 and CDR2: LNHDA and SQIVND (reference sequence). With 4 bases removed from V and 7 bases from J, the gap between germline ends came to 23 bases. The CDR3 protein is CASSRPDTRRSGNEQFF. The CDR3 bases are TGTGCCAGTAGTAGGCCGGATACTCGCCGTTCGGGTAATGAGCAGTTCTTC.

The chain combines TRBV11-1 with TRBJ2-6; D is possibly TRBD1 or TRBD2 (5 bases each). Trimming removed 5 bases at V and 1 base at J, with 9 bases between. CDR1 is SGHAT and CDR2 is FQDESV in the germline V gene (reference sequence). The CDR3 contains 15 residues. The CDR3 loop is CASSGAGSGANVLTF. In DNA, the CDR3 is TGTGCCAGCAGCGGGGCGGGTTCTGGGGCCAACGTCCTGACTTTC.